Following are 4 T cell receptor beta chains from one sample sequenced in a study of T-cell memory formation after mild COVID-19. TCRdb analysed the 5' RACE reads with MiXCR anew, one entry per CDR3 protein. The sample carries roughly 58,000 distinct CDR3 sequences, approximately 9.5% recorded once. Sequencing was carried out using PBMCs or a T cell subset sorted from them (not recorded which). These receptors all come from a young man who had mild COVID-19 (a few samples of this study predate the infection). Cell type and time point are not known.

J is TRBJ2-5 and V is TRBV20-1; 9 bases fit TRBD2. J was trimmed by 4 bases and V by 5 bases; bases with no gene match: 14. Germline CDR1 and CDR2: DFQATT and SNEGSKA (reference sequence). CDR3 length: 16 residues. The CDR3 DNA is TGCAGTGCTCCGAAGGCCGGGACTAGCCCCAGAGAGACCCAGTACTTC. It yields the protein CSAPKAGTSPRETQYF.

This clonotype was counted many times. The chain joins TRBV4-3 to TRBJ2-5, with a weak D call TRBD2 (5 bases). V was trimmed by 1 base and J by 5 bases, leaving 14 bases between them. Germline V gene lookup returns CDR1 LGHNA and CDR2 YSLEER. This CDR3 has 15 amino acids. The CDR3 DNA follows: TGCGCCAGCAGCCAAGGGACGGTGTCGGGGGAGACCCAGTACTTC. Protein: CASSQGTVSGETQYF.

A few counts support this clonotype. Written as DNA, the CDR3 is TGCGCCAGCAGCTTGTGGGGCATAGGAGGCGACGAGCAGTACTTC. Its translation: CASSLWGIGGDEQYF. The chain uses TRBV5-1 and TRBJ2-7; either TRBD1 or TRBD2 may supply D (5 bases each). CDR1 and CDR2 from the germline V gene are SGHRS and YFSETQ. Trimming removed 1 base at V and 5 bases at J, with 16 bases between. The CDR3 extends over 15 amino acids.

The rearrangement links TRBV29-1 to TRBJ2-5; 9 bases match TRBD2. The CDR3 sequence is 12 residues long. Per the germline V gene, CDR1 is SQVTM and CDR2 is ANQGSEA. With V trimmed by 7 bases and J by 4 bases, 4 bases remained unmatched. CDR3 residues: CSALTSGETQYF. The CDR3 region has the DNA TGCAGCGCCCTGACTAGCGGAGAGACCCAGTACTTC.